A single sample gave rise to the 6 T cell receptor gamma chains below, sequenced in a study of in vitro expanded adult blood gammadelta T cells. FACS sorting after expansion isolated live CD3+ TCRgammadelta+ Vgamma9+ Vdelta2+ T cells. Zoledronate at about 1 uM was applied to PBMC for one day, followed by three washes. The cells grew for around 14 days in culture, receiving fresh IL-2 every 3 to 4 days. TCRdb called clones anew from the 5' RACE reads with CATT. The sample yields 130 or so gamma-chain clones, about 6% seen once. What these receptors recognize is not known. This specimen was gamma-delta T cells from peripheral blood expanded in culture, taken from an in vitro culture stimulated with zoledronate. All receptors come from an adult in good health.

This clone is large (0.1 to 1%) in the sample. The chain carries TRGV10 and TRGJP1. TRGV10 is noted as an ORF with a role that remains uncertain. The junction had 8 bases not matched to a gene; V was cut back by 8 bases and J by 10 bases. This CDR3 has 12 residues. In nucleotides, the CDR3 is TGTGCTGCGTGGGATTATATTTGGTTCAAGATATTT. It yields the protein CAAWDYIWFKIF.

This clone rates as large. No DNA is shown, since the ends of the CDR3 on it are uncertain; the CDR3 is the one TCRdb lists. The V gene is TRGV11, the J gene TRGJP1. TRGV11 is an ORF for which the function is uncertain. The CDR3 is 20 residues long, counting both termini. The CDR3 here is CTTVPAGLGTTRTTGWFKIF.

With regard to this clone: A much larger clone differs by one base, so this may be a read error. Other DNA sequences in this specimen translate into the identical CDR3. This chain links TRGV9 with TRGJP. V was clipped by 0 bases and J by 11 bases; unmatched bases: 22. Per germline, CDR1 GITISATS and CDR2 ISYDGTV (reference sequence). The CDR3 is made up of 21 amino acids. CDR3: CALWEVKTQTNREMGKKIKVF. The CDR3 region has the DNA TGTGCCTTGTGGGAGGTGAAAACCCAGACTAACCGGGAAATGGGCAAAAAAATCAAGGTATTT.

By frequency in the sample, this clone is large. V is TRGV5 and J is TRGJ1 or TRGJ2. The germline gives CDR1 VINAFY, CDR2 YDVSNSKD. CDR3 size: 13 residues. V gave up 0 bases and J gave up 4 bases; unmatched junction bases: 3. The CDR3 bases are TGTGCCACCTGGGACAGGCCGTATTATAAGAAACTCTTT. This gives the protein CATWDRPYYKKLF.

By share of the sample, this clone is large (0.1 to 1%). The V call is TRGV9, the J call TRGJP. After removal of 3 bases from V and 6 bases from J, the junction contained 2 bases not matched to a gene. CDR1 and CDR2 (germline): GITISATS, ISYDGTV (reference sequence). The CDR3 sequence is 15 residues long. CDR3 in DNA: TGTGCCTTGTGGGAGAGAGAGTTGGGCAAAAAAATCAAGGTATTT. Amino acids: CALWERELGKKIKVF.

The chain has TRGV10 and TRGJ1 or TRGJ2. TRGV10 is flagged as an ORF with uncertain function. Unmatched junction bases numbered 4, after V lost 8 bases and J lost 8 bases. The CDR3 length is 10 residues. CDR3 nucleotides: TGTGCTGCGTGGGATGATAAGAAACTCTTT. Protein: CAAWDDKKLF.